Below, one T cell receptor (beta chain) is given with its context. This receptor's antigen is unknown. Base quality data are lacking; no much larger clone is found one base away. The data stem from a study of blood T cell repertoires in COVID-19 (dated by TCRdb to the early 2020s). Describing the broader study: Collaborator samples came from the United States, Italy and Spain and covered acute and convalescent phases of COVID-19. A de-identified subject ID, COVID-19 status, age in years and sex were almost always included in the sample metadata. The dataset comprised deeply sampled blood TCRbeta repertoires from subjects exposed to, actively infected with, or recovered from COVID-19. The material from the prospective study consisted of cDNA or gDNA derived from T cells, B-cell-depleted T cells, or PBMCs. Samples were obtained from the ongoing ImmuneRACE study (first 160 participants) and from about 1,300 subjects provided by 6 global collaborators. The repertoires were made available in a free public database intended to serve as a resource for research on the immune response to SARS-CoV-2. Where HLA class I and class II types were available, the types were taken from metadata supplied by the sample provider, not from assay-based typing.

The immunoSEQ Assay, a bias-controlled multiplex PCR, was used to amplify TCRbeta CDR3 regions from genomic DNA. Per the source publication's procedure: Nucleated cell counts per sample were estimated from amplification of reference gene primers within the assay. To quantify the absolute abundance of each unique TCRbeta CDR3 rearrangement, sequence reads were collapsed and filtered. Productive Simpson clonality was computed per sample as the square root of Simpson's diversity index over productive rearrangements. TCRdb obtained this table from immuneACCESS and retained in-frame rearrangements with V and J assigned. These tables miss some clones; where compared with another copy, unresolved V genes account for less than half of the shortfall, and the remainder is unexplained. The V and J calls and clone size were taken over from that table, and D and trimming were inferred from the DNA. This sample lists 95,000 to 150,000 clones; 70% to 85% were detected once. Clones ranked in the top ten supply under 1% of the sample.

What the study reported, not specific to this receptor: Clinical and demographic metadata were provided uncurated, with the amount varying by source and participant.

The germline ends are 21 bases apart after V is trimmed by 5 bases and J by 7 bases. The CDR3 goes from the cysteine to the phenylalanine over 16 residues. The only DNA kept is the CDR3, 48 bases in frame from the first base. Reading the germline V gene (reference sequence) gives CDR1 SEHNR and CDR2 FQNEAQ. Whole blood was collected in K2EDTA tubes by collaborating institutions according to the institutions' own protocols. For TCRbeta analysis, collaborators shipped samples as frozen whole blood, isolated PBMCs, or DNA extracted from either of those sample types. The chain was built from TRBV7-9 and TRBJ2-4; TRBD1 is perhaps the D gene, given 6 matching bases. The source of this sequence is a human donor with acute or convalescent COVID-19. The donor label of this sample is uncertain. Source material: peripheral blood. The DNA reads TGTGCCAGCAGCCCGAGAGACAGCCCAAGGGGGAACATTCAGTACTTC. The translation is CASSPRDSPRGNIQYF.